Following are 11 T cell receptor beta chains from one sample sequenced in a study of blood T cell repertoires in COVID-19. Some clones are missing from TCRdb's copy, which holds only in-frame ones; the method was immunoSEQ multiplex PCR. This table holds more than 80,000 clones, 76% found once. Sequencing input: peripheral blood. All receptors derive from a man older than 75 with COVID-19, enrolled during active disease.

The chain couples TRBV9 to TRBJ2-3, with TRBD2 as a possible D gene (6 bases). V was clipped by 4 bases and J by 3 bases, with 12 bases between them. CDR1 is SGDLS, CDR2 YYNGEE, per germline. This CDR3 comprises 14 residues. The CDR3 spells CASSTGVITDTQYF. DNA for the CDR3: TGTGCCAGCAGCACGGGAGTAATAACAGATACGCAGTATTTT.

The table lists this clone with a few counts. This chain uses TRBV7-2 with TRBJ2-7; 9 bases align to TRBD1. The J segment lost 3 bases and the V segment lost 3 bases, leaving 6 bases of the junction unmatched. Germline V gene lookup returns CDR1 SGHTA and CDR2 FQGNSA. The CDR3 sequence is 15 residues long. The CDR3 DNA reads TGTGCCAGCAGCTTCACCGGGACAGGGAACTACGAGCAGTACTTC. As protein: CASSFTGTGNYEQYF.

The V call is TRBV7-2, the J call TRBJ1-4, with D possibly matching TRBD1 (5 bases). The CDR3 runs 15 residues. V was cut by 1 base and J by 7 bases, with 13 bases left in between. Looked up from germline, CDR1 is SGHTA and CDR2 is FQGNSA. The CDR3 is CASSLGGANGEKLFF. DNA of the CDR3: TGTGCCAGCAGCTTAGGTGGGGCCAACGGTGAAAAACTGTTTTTT.

This clone was counted between two and nine times. The gene calls are TRBV6-6 and TRBJ1-5; weak D call: TRBD1 (5 bases). Germline V lookup: CDR1 MNHNY, CDR2 SVGAGI (reference sequence). V shed 5 bases and J shed 7 bases, with 12 bases lying between them. CDR3 length equals 13 residues. CDR3 coding DNA: TGTGCCAGCAGTCACAGGCCCAACCAGCCCCAGCATTTT. It specifies CASSHRPNQPQHF.

V usage is TRBV9 and J usage is TRBJ1-2; D gene ambiguous. Germline assignment: CDR1 SGDLS and CDR2 YYNGEE. The CDR3 runs 14 residues. With 0 bases removed from V and 5 bases from J, the gap between germline ends came to 11 bases. CDR3 loop: CASSVDGEGYGYTF. The DNA of the CDR3 is TGTGCCAGCAGCGTAGATGGGGAGGGTTATGGCTACACCTTC.

The chain has TRBV23-1 and TRBJ2-3; 9 bases map to TRBD2. TRBV23-1 is labeled an ORF, and its function is uncertain. The trim removed 7 bases at V and 1 base at J, leaving 6 bases unmatched. This CDR3 spans 15 amino acids. CDR3 bases: TGCGCCAGCACCCCTTGGACTAGCGGCACAGATACGCAGTATTTT. Its translation is CASTPWTSGTDTQYF.

This rearrangement joins TRBV7-6 to TRBJ2-7; 9 nucleotides match TRBD2. Germline lookup yields CDR1 SGHVS and CDR2 FNYEAQ. V lost 3 bases, J lost 2 bases, and 5 bases stayed unmatched. The CDR3 has 15 residues. The CDR3 reads CASSFKASGAYEQYF. The CDR3 DNA follows: TGTGCCAGCAGCTTTAAGGCTAGCGGGGCCTACGAGCAGTACTTC.

This clone was counted once. This chain links TRBV5-6 with TRBJ2-7; 10 bases align to TRBD2. CDR3 length: 16 residues. Losses at the gene ends were 0 bases for V and 0 bases for J; bases not matched to a gene: 3. Germline assignment: CDR1 SGHDT and CDR2 YYEEEE. CDR3 bases: TGTGCCAGCAGCTTGGCAGCGGGAGGGCCCTCCTACGAGCAGTACTTC. Its translation is CASSLAAGGPSYEQYF.

This chain uses TRBV6-1 with TRBJ1-6; TRBD1 is a possible D gene (6 bases). The CDR3 loop spans 15 amino acids. The V gene's germline CDR1 is MNHNS and CDR2 SASEGT. V was shortened by 0 bases and J by 7 bases, with 10 bases between the two germline ends. The CDR3 reads CASSEAGQSNSPLHF. The DNA for the CDR3 is TGTGCCAGCAGTGAAGCTGGACAGTCGAATTCACCCCTCCACTTT.

The J gene is TRBJ1-1, the V gene TRBV7-9; D perhaps matches TRBD1 (6 bases). This CDR3 region has 16 residues. The ends were cut back, 1 base at V and 3 bases at J, with 15 bases in the middle. Germline assignment: CDR1 SEHNR and CDR2 FQNEAQ (reference sequence). CDR3 loop: CASSLGRGGAHTEAFF. In DNA, the CDR3 is TGTGCCAGCAGCTTAGGGCGAGGGGGGGCACACACTGAAGCTTTCTTT. Supplemented by reference TRBV7-9 and TRBJ1-1, the full variable domain reads DTGVSQNPRHKITKRGQNVTFRCDPISEHNRLYWYRQTLGQGPEFLTYFQNEAQLEKSRLLSDRFSAERPKGSFSTLEIQRTEQGDSAMYLCASSLGRGGAHTEAFFGQGTRLTVV.

This chain's CDR3 is CASSLGTGSEAFF. The CDR3 DNA reads TGTGCCAGCAGCTTAGGGACAGGGTCTGAAGCTTTCTTT. The chain links TRBV7-2 to TRBJ1-1; the match to TRBD1 covers 8 bases. The trim removed 1 base at V and 6 bases at J, leaving 1 base unmatched. CDR3 length equals 13 residues. Germline CDR1 reads SGHTA; CDR2 reads FQGNSA.